This T cell receptor beta chain stems from a study of cytomegalovirus exposure and HLA in healthy donors. Study observations and caveats: A link between a missense DCLRE1C variant and TCR beta V- and J-gene trimming emerged from a later analysis. Rarity held for most TCR sequences, but there were some public TCRs that occurred in many donors. In a later analysis, across HLA loci, associated TCR counts were highest for DRB1, lowest for HLA-C. It was approximately 150 TCR beta chains that were listed as cytomegalovirus-associated.

Comment on this clone: The target antigen is unknown.

This PCR relied on a set of 60 Vbeta primers and 13 Jbeta primers. Profiling relied on immunoSEQ multiplex PCR, and the TCRdb table lists in-frame clones only, not all of them. The profile shows 170,000 or so clones, just under 85% of them singletons. Trimming pared 3 bases from V and 0 bases from J, leaving 15 bases between. Germline CDR1 LNHDA, CDR2 SQIVND (reference sequence). The CDR3 contains 16 residues. This chain uses TRBV19 with TRBJ2-7, with D unclear. This receptor was taken from a girl aged 10-17 years in good health and CMV-seropositive. Material for sequencing was PBMCs. The CDR3 DNA reads as TGTGCCAGTAGTATGACGGGTTCCCCGAGCTCCTACGAGCAGTACTTC. Protein sequence: CASSMTGSPSSYEQYF.